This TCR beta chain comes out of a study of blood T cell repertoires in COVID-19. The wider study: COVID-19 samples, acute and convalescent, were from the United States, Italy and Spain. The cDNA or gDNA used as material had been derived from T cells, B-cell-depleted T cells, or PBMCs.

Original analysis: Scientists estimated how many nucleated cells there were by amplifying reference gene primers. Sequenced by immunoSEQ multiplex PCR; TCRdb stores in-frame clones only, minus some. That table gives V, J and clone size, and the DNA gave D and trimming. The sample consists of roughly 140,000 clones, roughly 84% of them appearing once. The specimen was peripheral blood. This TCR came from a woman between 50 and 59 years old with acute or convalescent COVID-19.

The CDR3 is CASTGTSGGNTGELFF. CDR3 in DNA: TGCGCCAGCACCGGGACTAGCGGGGGGAACACCGGGGAGCTGTTTTTT. V usage is TRBV10-1 and J usage is TRBJ2-2; the match to TRBD2 covers 14 bases. Per the germline V gene, CDR1 is WNHNN and CDR2 is SYGVQD (reference sequence). The CDR3 sequence is 16 residues long. After removal of 7 bases from V and 1 base from J, the junction contained 2 bases not matched to a gene.